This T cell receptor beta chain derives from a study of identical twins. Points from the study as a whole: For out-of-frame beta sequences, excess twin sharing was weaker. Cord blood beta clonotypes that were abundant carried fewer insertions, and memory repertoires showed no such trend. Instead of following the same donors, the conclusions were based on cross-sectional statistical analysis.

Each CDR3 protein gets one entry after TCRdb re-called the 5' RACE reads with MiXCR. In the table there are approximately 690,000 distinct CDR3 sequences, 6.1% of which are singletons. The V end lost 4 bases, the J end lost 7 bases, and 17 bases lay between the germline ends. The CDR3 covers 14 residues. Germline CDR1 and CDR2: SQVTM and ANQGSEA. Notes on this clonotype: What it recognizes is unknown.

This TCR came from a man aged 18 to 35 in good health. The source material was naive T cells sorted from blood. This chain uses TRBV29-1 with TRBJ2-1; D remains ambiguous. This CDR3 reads CSVVGLGFGNEQFF. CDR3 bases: TGCAGCGTTGTTGGGTTGGGTTTTGGTAATGAGCAGTTCTTC.